This TCR beta chain was recorded in a study of T-cell memory formation after mild COVID-19 (TCRdb year 2021). Turning to the overall study: Most TCR sequence clusters were specific to one of the two donors. T-cell clones expanding and contracting after mild COVID-19 in two donors were tracked by longitudinal TCRalpha and TCRbeta repertoire sequencing. The cohort was made up of two young adult volunteers, one female and one male, who were previously healthy.

Details on this clonotype: Its cognate antigen has yet to be identified. It has no much larger one-base neighbor in the sample; base qualities were not kept.

CDR3 length: 18 amino acids, cysteine to phenylalanine. CDR3 DNA is the only sequence kept; it has 54 bases, read in frame from the first base. V trim: 0 bases; J trim: 5 bases; unmatched bases: 13. CDR1 and CDR2 (LGHNA, YSLEER) derive from the germline V gene. Ficoll-Paque density gradient centrifugation was the method used to isolate PBMCs. TCRdb names Illumina NovaSeq 6000 as the instrument used. cDNA libraries for TCRalpha and TCRbeta were prepared by 5'RACE using constant-segment primers, with sample barcodes and unique molecular identifiers added. RNA was extracted from every sample with Trizol reagent. Library amplification was performed in two PCR steps, and a second sample barcode and Illumina TruSeq adapters were introduced in the second step. Sequencing of libraries was performed on an Illumina NovaSeq with 2 x 150 bp paired-end reads. Per the source publication's procedure: The reads were demultiplexed and collapsed into UMI-guided consensus sequences using migec v1.2.7. Using mixcr v2.1.11, the UMI consensuses were aligned to TRA and TRB V and J templates and assembled into clonotypes. A clonotype was counted as expanded or contracted only when both edgeR and NoisET called the clonotype significant, with the noise models trained on biological replicates. edgeR calls used a false discovery rate-adjusted p below 0.01 and a log2 fold-change threshold of 1. As an exploratory analysis of dynamics, PCA with hierarchical clustering was applied to max-normalized trajectories of the 1000 most abundant clonotypes. Separately sequenced CD4+ and CD8+ repertoires were used to assign a CD4 or CD8 phenotype to each responding clone. The public reads were quality trimmed at Q25 with fastp and then assembled into clones with MiXCR by TCRdb, keeping productive beta chains. Under each unique CDR3 protein, matching rows form one entry showing the most common genes and DNA. TCRdb assigned the V and J calls; the authors' analysis was not used. The sample has roughly 410,000 distinct CDR3 sequences on record, 20% to 25% of them singletons. 7.5% to 10% of the sample goes to the ten largest clones.

Study-level results and caveats: SARS-CoV-2 specificity of the second-wave clones peaking on day 37 was not confirmed. Some responding clones were detected in pre-infection memory, which suggested that pre-existing cross-reactive memory T cells had joined the SARS-CoV-2 response. Contracting CD4+ clones were found mainly in CM and EM memory subsets, while CD8+ clones were enriched in EMRA. The study included only a couple of mild cases, and larger cohorts that include severe cases with pre-infection samples were judged to be necessary. Clones contracting from day 15 to 85 had balanced CD4/CD8 phenotypes, while a second wave expanding from day 15 to 37 was biased towards CD4+.

Sequenced material: PBMCs or a T cell subset sorted from them (not recorded which). This clonotype was sampled from an adult woman who had mild COVID-19 (a few samples of this study predate the infection). The sample titles of this study are shuffled in the database, so cell type and time point are left out; the donor was told from shared clones. Here the chain combines TRBV4-3 and TRBJ2-3, and TRBD2 aligns with 8 junction nucleotides. The nucleotide sequence is TGCGCCAGCAGCCAAGATCCGGCGGCTAGCGGGTTTGGAGATACGCAGTATTTT. This codes for CASSQDPAASGFGDTQYF.